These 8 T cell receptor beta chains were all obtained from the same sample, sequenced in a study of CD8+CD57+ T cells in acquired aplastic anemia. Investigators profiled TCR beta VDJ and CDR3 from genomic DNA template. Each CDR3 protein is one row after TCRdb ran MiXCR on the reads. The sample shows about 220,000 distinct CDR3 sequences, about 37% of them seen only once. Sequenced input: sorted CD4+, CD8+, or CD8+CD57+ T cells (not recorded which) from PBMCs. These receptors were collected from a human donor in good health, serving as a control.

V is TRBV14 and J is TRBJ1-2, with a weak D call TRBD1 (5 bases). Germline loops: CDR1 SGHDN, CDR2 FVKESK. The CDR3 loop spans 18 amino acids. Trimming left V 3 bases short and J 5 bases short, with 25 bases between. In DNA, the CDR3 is TGTGCCAGCAGCCAGGGAGCGGGGCTACCCGCGGGTCGTTATGGCTACACCTTC. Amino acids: CASSQGAGLPAGRYGYTF.

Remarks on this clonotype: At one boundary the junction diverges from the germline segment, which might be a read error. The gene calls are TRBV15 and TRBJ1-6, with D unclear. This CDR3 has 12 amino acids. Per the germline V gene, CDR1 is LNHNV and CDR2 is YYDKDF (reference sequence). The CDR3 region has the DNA TGTACCACCAGCAGAGATGGGGCACCCCTCCACTTT. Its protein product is CTTSRDGAPLHF. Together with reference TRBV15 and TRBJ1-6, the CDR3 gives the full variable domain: DAMVIQNPRYQVTQFGKPVTLSCSQTLNHNVMYWYQQKSSQAPKLLFHYYDKDFNNEADTPDNFQSRRPNTSFCFLDIRSPGLGDTAMYLCTTSRDGAPLHFGNGTRLTVT.

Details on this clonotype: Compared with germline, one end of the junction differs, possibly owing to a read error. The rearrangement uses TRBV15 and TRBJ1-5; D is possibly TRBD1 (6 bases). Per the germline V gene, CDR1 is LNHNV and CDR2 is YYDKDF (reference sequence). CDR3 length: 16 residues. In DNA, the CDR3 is TGTGCCACCAGCAGAGATAGGGCAGGGGATAATCGGCCCCAGCATTTT. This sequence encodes CATSRDRAGDNRPQHF.

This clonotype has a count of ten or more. This CDR3 is CASSLSGFGGYTF. Here the CDR3 DNA reads TGTGCCAGCAGCTTATCAGGGTTTGGTGGCTACACCTTC. The chain is built from TRBV7-9 and TRBJ1-2; D possibly corresponds to TRBD1 (5 bases). Per the germline V gene, CDR1 is SEHNR and CDR2 is FQNEAQ (reference sequence). V was cut by 2 bases and J by 7 bases, with 11 bases left in between. The length of the CDR3 is 13 residues.

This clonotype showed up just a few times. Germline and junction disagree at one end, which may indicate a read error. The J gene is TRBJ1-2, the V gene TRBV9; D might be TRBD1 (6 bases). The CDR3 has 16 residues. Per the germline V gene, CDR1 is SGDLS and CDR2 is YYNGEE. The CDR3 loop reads CASSVVGDRGGYSYTF. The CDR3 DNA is TGTGCCAGCAGCGTAGTCGGGGACCGTGGGGGCTATAGCTACACCTTC.

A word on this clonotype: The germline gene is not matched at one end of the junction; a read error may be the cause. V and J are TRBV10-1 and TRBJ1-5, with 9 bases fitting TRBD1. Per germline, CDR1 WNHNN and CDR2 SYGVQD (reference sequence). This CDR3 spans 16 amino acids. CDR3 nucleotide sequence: TGTGCCAGCAGTGAACCGACAGGGGGAAGCAATCAGCCCCAGCATTTT. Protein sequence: CASSEPTGGSNQPQHF.

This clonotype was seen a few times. The CDR3 sequence: CASSQDLTGQETQYF. The DNA of the CDR3 is TGCGCCAGCAGCCAAGATTTGACCGGCCAAGAGACCCAGTACTTC. This chain uses TRBV4-1 with TRBJ2-5; D remains ambiguous. Germline CDR1 is MGHRA and CDR2 is YSYEKL. CDR3 length: 15 residues. V lost 0 bases and J lost 1, with 9 bases in between.

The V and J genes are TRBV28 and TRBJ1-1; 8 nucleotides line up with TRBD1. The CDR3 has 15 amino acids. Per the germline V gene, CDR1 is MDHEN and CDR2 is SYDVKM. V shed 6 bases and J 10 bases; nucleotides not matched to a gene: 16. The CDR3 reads CASSLTLRGRGTAFF. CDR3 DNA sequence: TGTGCCAGCAGCCTTACCCTCAGGGGGCGCGGGACAGCTTTCTTT.